The T cell receptor beta chain under discussion was sequenced for a study of graft-versus-host responses after intestinal transplantation. The CDR3 spans 16 residues. The ends lost 4 bases at V and 5 bases at J; junction bases unmatched: 14. CDR1 is SGDLS, CDR2 YYNGEE, per germline. This clone was seen only once. Its cognate antigen is unknown. The data were produced by immunoSEQ multiplex PCR, yet TCRdb's version contains in-frame clones alone and is incomplete. The sample consists of roughly 100,000 clones, over 75% of them appearing once. The sequence was collected from a human donor who received an intestinal transplant. The source material was unstimulated CD4+ T cells sorted from spleen or lymph node cells, sampled before intestinal transplant. J is TRBJ2-7 and V is TRBV9; 8 bases agree with TRBD1. CDR3 bases: TGTGCCAGCAGCACGTCCCCCGGGACAGGTTTCAACGAGCAGTACTTC. Its translation: CASSTSPGTGFNEQYF.